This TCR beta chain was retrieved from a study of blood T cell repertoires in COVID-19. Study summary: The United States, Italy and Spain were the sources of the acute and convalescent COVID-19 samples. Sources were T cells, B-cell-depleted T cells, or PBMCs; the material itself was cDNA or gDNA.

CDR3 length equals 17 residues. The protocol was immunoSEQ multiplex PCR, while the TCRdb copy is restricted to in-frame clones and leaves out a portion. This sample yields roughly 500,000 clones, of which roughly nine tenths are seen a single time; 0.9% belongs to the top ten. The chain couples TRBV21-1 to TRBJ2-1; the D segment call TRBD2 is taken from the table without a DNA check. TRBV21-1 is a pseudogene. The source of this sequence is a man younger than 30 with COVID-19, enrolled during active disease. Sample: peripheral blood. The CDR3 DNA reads TGTGCCAGCAGCAAAGTAAAGGCCGGGGGTCCGTACAATGAGCAGTTCTTC. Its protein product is CASSKVKAGGPYNEQFF.